This entry lists 31 T cell receptor beta chains sequenced from one sample in a study of cytomegalovirus exposure and HLA in healthy donors. Data came from immunoSEQ multiplex PCR; TCRdb stores just in-frame clones and leaves some out. The top ten hold roughly 1.4% of the sample, which has around 71,000 clones, about 94% seen once. The sequencing input was PBMCs. These receptors were collected from a young man in good health and CMV-seropositive.

This clone was picked up a small number of times. The J gene is TRBJ2-1, the V gene TRBV7-2, with no clear D. Trimming shortened V by 5 bases and J by 4 bases, and 15 bases separated the two germline ends. The germline CDR1 and CDR2 sequences are SGHTA and FQGNSA. The CDR3 is 15 residues long. The CDR3 sequence: CASSPLMSEYNEQFF. The CDR3 nucleotides read TGTGCCAGCAGCCCACTGATGAGCGAATACAATGAGCAGTTCTTC.

This CDR3 is CASYKLAGGPDTQYF. The CDR3 DNA sequence: TGTGCCAGCTATAAGCTAGCGGGAGGGCCAGATACGCAGTATTTT. The chain links TRBV6-1 to TRBJ2-3, with TRBD2 matching 12 bases. The CDR3 length is 15 residues. After removal of 8 bases from V and 4 bases from J, the junction contained 7 bases not matched to a gene. The germline CDR1 and CDR2 sequences are MNHNS and SASEGT.

This rearrangement joins TRBV7-3 to TRBJ2-3, with TRBD2 as a possible D gene (7 bases). CDR1 SGHTA and CDR2 FQGTGA come from the germline V gene. CDR3 length: 15 residues. Deletions cut 2 bases from V and 4 bases from J, with 13 bases between. CDR3 nucleotides: TGTGCCAGCAGCTTAGCGGGGGCCCATTCAGATACGCAGTATTTT. Residues: CASSLAGAHSDTQYF.

The V call is TRBV30, the J call TRBJ2-2; TRBD1 matches at 8 bases. This CDR3 spans 13 amino acids. V was clipped by 4 bases and J by 3 bases; unmatched bases: 1. Germline values: CDR1 GTSNPN, CDR2 SVGIG (reference sequence). The CDR3, as DNA: TGTGCCTGGACCAGGGGGCACACCGGGGAGCTGTTTTTT. This sequence encodes CAWTRGHTGELFF.

The rearrangement links TRBV6-1 to TRBJ1-5; 7 positions agree with TRBD1. The CDR3 sequence is 18 residues long. The germline gives CDR1 MNHNS, CDR2 SASEGT. The junction had 12 bases not matched to a gene; V was cut back by 4 bases and J by 0 bases. The CDR3 protein is CASSGNRDRHYSNQPQHF. The CDR3 DNA is TGTGCCAGCAGTGGGAACCGGGACAGACACTATAGCAATCAGCCCCAGCATTTT.

J is TRBJ2-3 and V is TRBV10-3; D unresolved. Germline V gene lookup returns CDR1 ENHRY and CDR2 SYGVKD. V lost 6 bases and J lost 0, with 10 bases in between. The length of the CDR3 is 14 residues. The chain's CDR3 is CAISLAGSTDTQYF. The CDR3, as DNA: TGTGCCATCAGCCTCGCCGGGAGCACAGATACGCAGTATTTT.

The V and J genes are TRBV19 and TRBJ1-5; a weak D match, TRBD1 (5 bases). V lost 7 bases, J lost 5 bases, and 18 bases lay in between. Germline-derived CDR1 and CDR2 are LNHDA and SQIVND (reference sequence). This CDR3 has 15 amino acids. CDR3 sequence reads: CASNLLPGQYQPQHF. The CDR3 DNA is TGTGCCAGTAATCTGCTTCCAGGGCAGTATCAGCCCCAGCATTTT. The full variable domain, in which reference TRBV19 and TRBJ1-5 provide the parts outside the CDR3, is DGGITQSPKYLFRKEGQNVTLSCEQNLNHDAMYWYRQDPGQGLRLIYYSQIVNDFQKGDIAEGYSVSREKKESFPLTVTSAQKNPTAFYLCASNLLPGQYQPQHFGDGTRLSIL.

The chain uses TRBV5-1 and TRBJ1-4, with D possibly matching TRBD1 (6 bases). From germline, CDR1 is SGHRS and CDR2 YFSETQ. The CDR3 has 15 residues. Trimming took 0 bases from V and 7 from J, leaving 13 bases between them. In nucleotides, the CDR3 is TGCGCCAGCAGCTTGGGTGCCAGGGGAAGTGAAAAACTGTTTTTT. Translated, it gives CASSLGARGSEKLFF.

This clone was seen a few times. V is TRBV19 and J is TRBJ2-7, with 8 bases identical to TRBD1. This CDR3 is built from 14 residues. Germline V gene sequence: CDR1 LNHDA, CDR2 SQIVND (reference sequence). The V segment lost 3 bases and the J segment 4 bases; nucleotides outside the gene matches: 5. Written as DNA, the CDR3 is TGTGCCAGTAGTATGGACAGGGCCGGGTACGAGCAGTACTTC. Protein product: CASSMDRAGYEQYF.

The J gene is TRBJ1-5, the V gene TRBV28; 9 bases fit TRBD1. The CDR3 is 18 residues long. Losses at the gene ends were 0 bases for V and 5 bases for J; bases not matched to a gene: 11. Germline-derived CDR1 and CDR2 are MDHEN and SYDVKM. The CDR3 reads CASSLWGLDRGFDQPQHF. In nucleotides, the CDR3 is TGTGCCAGCAGTTTATGGGGCCTGGACAGGGGTTTCGATCAGCCCCAGCATTTT.

This chain links TRBV4-2 with TRBJ1-2; TRBD1 matches at 7 bases. CDR3 length: 16 residues. Losses at the gene ends were 1 base for V and 6 bases for J; bases not matched to a gene: 11. Germline V gene lookup returns CDR1 LGHNA and CDR2 YNFKEQ. CDR3 sequence reads: CASSQVPHRGGNGYTF. The CDR3 nucleotides are TGTGCCAGCAGCCAAGTGCCTCACAGGGGCGGGAATGGCTACACCTTC.

The chain carries TRBV2 and TRBJ1-2, with a tentative D call TRBD1 (5 bases). V shed 8 bases and J shed 4 bases, with 14 bases lying between them. The CDR3 length is 13 residues. The germline V gene has CDR1 SNHLY and CDR2 FYNNEI. The CDR3 DNA reads as TGTGCCAGCCTTATCCGGGGGGGCTATGGCTACACCTTC. It codes for CASLIRGGYGYTF.

This clone was counted a few times. The V gene is TRBV6-4, the J gene TRBJ2-1; 8 bases agree with TRBD2. This CDR3 has 15 amino acids. Trimming at V came to 0 bases and at J to 4 bases, leaving 2 bases not matched to a gene. Germline CDR1 MRHNA, CDR2 SNTAGT. In DNA, the CDR3 is TGTGCCAGCAGTGACTCCGGGGGGGCTTACAATGAGCAGTTCTTC. This sequence encodes CASSDSGGAYNEQFF.

V gene TRBV19 combines with J gene TRBJ2-7; D is perhaps TRBD2 (5 bases). Looked up from germline, CDR1 is LNHDA and CDR2 is SQIVND (reference sequence). Trimming removed 6 bases at V and 0 bases at J, with 12 bases between. CDR3 length: 14 amino acids. The CDR3 bases are TGTGCCAGTAGGGGGAGTTGGAGCTCCTACGAGCAGTACTTC. This gives the protein CASRGSWSSYEQYF.

The chain joins TRBV10-3 to TRBJ2-5; 12 nucleotides align to TRBD2. This CDR3 is built from 17 residues. V trimming: 6 bases; J trimming: 1 base; junction bases outside the gene matches: 9. Per germline, CDR1 ENHRY and CDR2 SYGVKD. The chain's CDR3 is CAIRGNLAGGVQETQYF. The CDR3 coding sequence is TGTGCCATCAGGGGAAACCTAGCGGGAGGGGTCCAAGAGACCCAGTACTTC.

The V and J genes are TRBV27 and TRBJ2-5; 15 bases align to TRBD2. The CDR3 spans 17 residues. Germline V gives CDR1 MNHEY, CDR2 SMNVEV (reference sequence). J was trimmed by 4 bases and V by 2 bases; bases with no gene match: 5. In DNA, the CDR3 is TGTGCCAGCAGTTTAAGGGGACTAGCGGGAGGCCCAGAGACCCAGTACTTC. The encoded protein is CASSLRGLAGGPETQYF.

The chain recombines TRBV28 with TRBJ2-7; 7 positions match TRBD2. CDR1 and CDR2 (germline): MDHEN, SYDVKM. The V gene end was trimmed by 6 bases and the J gene end by 3 bases; junction bases not matched to a gene: 11. The CDR3 loop spans 15 amino acids. CDR3 coding DNA: TGTGCCAGCAGACCGGTCAGCGGGAACAGCTACGAGCAGTACTTC. This encodes CASRPVSGNSYEQYF.

CDR3 sequence (DNA): TGCAGCGTTCGGGGGGGCAGCACAGATACGCAGTATTTT. This codes for CSVRGGSTDTQYF. The chain has TRBV29-1 and TRBJ2-3, with 8 nucleotides matching TRBD2. Trimming at V came to 5 bases and at J to 0 bases, leaving 1 base not matched to a gene. The CDR3 length is 13 residues. Germline loops: CDR1 SQVTM, CDR2 ANQGSEA.

V usage is TRBV2 and J usage is TRBJ2-1, with 11 bases that match TRBD1. V trimming: 8 bases; J trimming: 15 bases; junction bases outside the gene matches: 12. CDR3 size: 13 residues. In germline, CDR1 is SNHLY, CDR2 FYNNEI. The CDR3: CASHRIGQGATFF. The DNA of the CDR3 is TGTGCCAGCCATCGAATAGGACAGGGGGCTACGTTCTTC.

The chain employs TRBV2 and TRBJ2-7; 9 bases fit TRBD1. V dropped 5 bases and J dropped 5; count of bases not matched to a gene: 10. Germline V gene lookup returns CDR1 SNHLY and CDR2 FYNNEI. The CDR3 totals 15 residues. CDR3 bases: TGTGCCAGCAGTTCCGGGACAGGGCGTTTGGACGAGCAGTACTTC. Translated: CASSSGTGRLDEQYF.

The table lists this clone with a count of one. This chain links TRBV5-1 with TRBJ2-1; 7 nucleotides match TRBD2. The V gene's germline CDR1 is SGHRS and CDR2 YFSETQ. The length of the CDR3 is 15 residues. V shed 4 bases, J shed 8 bases, and the junction held 12 bases outside the gene matches. CDR3 amino acids: CASSPPRDYGDEQFF. DNA of the CDR3: TGCGCCAGCAGCCCACCCCGGGACTACGGGGATGAGCAGTTCTTC.

This rearrangement joins TRBV9 to TRBJ2-2; the D is unclear. CDR3 length: 14 amino acids. The germline V gene has CDR1 SGDLS and CDR2 YYNGEE. Between the trimmed V and J ends, which lost 0 bases and 4 bases, there was a span of 7 bases. The CDR3 reads CASSVAPLTGELFF. DNA for the CDR3: TGTGCCAGCAGCGTAGCCCCCCTCACCGGGGAGCTGTTTTTT. The full variable domain, its missing parts supplied by reference TRBV9 and TRBJ2-2, is DSGVTQTPKHLITATGQRVTLRCSPRSGDLSVYWYQQSLDQGLQFLIQYYNGEERAKGNILERFSAQQFPDLHSELNLSSLELGDSALYFCASSVAPLTGELFFGEGSRLTVL.

This CDR3 is CASSIRSGGDTGELFF. The DNA for the CDR3 is TGCGCCAGCAGCATCCGTAGCGGGGGAGACACCGGGGAGCTGTTTTTT. V is TRBV5-1 and J is TRBJ2-2; TRBD2 aligns across 9 bases. With V trimmed by 4 bases and J by 3 bases, 7 bases remained unmatched. Germline CDR1 is SGHRS and CDR2 is YFSETQ. The CDR3 is 16 amino acids.

The chain links TRBV29-1 to TRBJ2-7, with 7 bases aligning to TRBD2. The germline gives CDR1 SQVTM, CDR2 ANQGSEA. The CDR3 spans 16 residues. Germline trimming cut 1 base from V and 3 bases from J; bases unmatched to any gene: 12. CDR3 bases: TGCAGCGTTGAAGTGAGGGGACTAAGGACCCTCTACGAGCAGTACTTC. Translating gives CSVEVRGLRTLYEQYF.

V gene TRBV10-2 combines with J gene TRBJ2-1; a possible D gene is TRBD2 (5 bases). Looked up from germline, CDR1 is WSHSY and CDR2 is SAAADI. The germline V and J ends were trimmed by 7 bases and 4 bases, with 14 bases remaining between them. The CDR3 length is 14 residues. The CDR3 bases are TGCGCCAGCACGAGAGTCGGAGGTTACAATGAGCAGTTCTTC. Its translation: CASTRVGGYNEQFF.

The chain is built from TRBV19 and TRBJ1-2; 11 bases line up with TRBD1. In germline, CDR1 is LNHDA, CDR2 SQIVND (reference sequence). This CDR3 contains 14 residues. The V gene end was trimmed by 7 bases and the J gene end by 4 bases; junction bases not matched to a gene: 5. This chain's CDR3 is CASKRDRGAYGYTF. In DNA, the CDR3 is TGTGCCAGTAAGAGGGACAGGGGGGCCTATGGCTACACCTTC.

This clone was counted between two and nine times. The chain is built from TRBV11-2 and TRBJ2-7; 8 bases map to TRBD2. This CDR3 comprises 15 residues. Germline CDR1 is SGHAT and CDR2 is FQNNGV. V shed 3 bases and J 5 bases; nucleotides not matched to a gene: 9. As DNA, the CDR3 is TGTGCCAGCAGCTTTTATCCGGGAGGGCCCCACGAGCAGTACTTC. This translates into CASSFYPGGPHEQYF.

This rearrangement joins TRBV30 to TRBJ1-1; D unclear. The CDR3 has 13 residues. Germline CDR1 is GTSNPN and CDR2 is SVGIG (reference sequence). V was pared by 8 bases and J by 1 base, with 14 bases between. The CDR3 nucleotides read TGTGCCCAATTCCGGGGTCCGAACACTGAAGCTTTCTTT. This codes for CAQFRGPNTEAFF.

The chain carries TRBV10-1 and TRBJ2-5; 12 positions agree with TRBD2. The assigned J gene may be wrong: the sequence end matches TRBJ2-7 better. This CDR3 is 13 amino acids long. Germline lookup yields CDR1 WNHNN and CDR2 SYGVQD (reference sequence). The CDR3 coding sequence is TGCGCCAGCAGCCGACTAGCGGGAGTCGAGCAGTACTTC. Its translation: CASSRLAGVEQYF.

The chain has TRBV18 and TRBJ1-4; D gene ambiguous. Germline V lookup: CDR1 KGHSH, CDR2 LQKENI. The CDR3 spans 13 residues. Trimming stripped 3 bases from V and 8 bases from J, with 10 bases between. DNA for the CDR3: TGTGCCAGCTCACCGTACAGTGGCGAAAAACTGTTTTTT. This gives the protein CASSPYSGEKLFF.

The chain joins TRBV9 to TRBJ2-7; D remains unclear. V lost 2 bases and J 6 bases, leaving 15 bases between the germline ends. CDR1 is SGDLS and CDR2 is YYNGEE in the germline V gene. This CDR3 is built from 14 residues. The CDR3 spells CASSVGLQRPEQYF. The CDR3 DNA follows: TGTGCCAGCAGCGTTGGGCTCCAACGGCCCGAGCAGTACTTC.